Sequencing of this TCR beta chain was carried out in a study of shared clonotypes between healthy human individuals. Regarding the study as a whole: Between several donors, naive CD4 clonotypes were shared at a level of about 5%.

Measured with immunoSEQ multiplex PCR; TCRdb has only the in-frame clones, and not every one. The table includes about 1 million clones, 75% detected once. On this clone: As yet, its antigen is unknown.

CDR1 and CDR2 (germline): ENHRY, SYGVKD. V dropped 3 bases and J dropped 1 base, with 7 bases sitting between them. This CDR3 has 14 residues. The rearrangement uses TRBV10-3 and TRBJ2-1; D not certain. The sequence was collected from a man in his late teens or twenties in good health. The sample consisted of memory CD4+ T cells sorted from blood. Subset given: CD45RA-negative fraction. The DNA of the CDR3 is TGTGCCATCAGTGACAAAGAATCCTACAATGAGCAGTTCTTC. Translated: CAISDKESYNEQFF.